These 10 T cell receptor beta chains originate from one sample sequenced in a study of T cell clonality in common variable immunodeficiency (dated by TCRdb to the mid-2010s). Broader findings and caveats from the paper: CVID TCRbeta sequences reportedly showed fewer deletions and N-nucleotide insertions and lacked highly modified clones with 13 or more V deletions.

The library came from the immunoSEQ multiplex PCR assay. TCRdb re-hosts the immuneACCESS table, in-frame sequences only. Its copies lack some clones; in the studies checked, an unresolved V gene accounts for under half of them, and the cause for the rest is not known. The table shows over 15,000 clones here, with no singletons. The ten top clones hold approximately 14% of the sample. These receptors' antigens are unknown. The sample consisted of peripheral blood mononuclear cells. The receptors here all came from a human donor with common variable immunodeficiency.

This clone was picked up many times. The read stops 3 residues short of the end of the CDR3; the missing end is completed from the germline J gene. The chain joins TRBV5-6 to TRBJ2-2; D unclear. This CDR3 has 11 residues. V shed 2 bases and J shed 6 bases, with 2 bases lying between them. Germline V gives CDR1 SGHDT, CDR2 YYEEEE. The sequenced CDR3 bases are TGTGCCAGCAGCTTCTCCGGGGAG. Its translation: CASSFSGE. From start to end, the CDR3 is CASSFSGELFF. The full variable domain, rest sourced from reference TRBV5-6 and TRBJ2-2, is DAGVTQSPTHLIKTRGQQVTLRCSPKSGHDTVSWYQQALGQGPQFIFQYYEEEERQRGNFPDRFSGHQFPNYSSELNVNALLLGDSALYLCASSFSGELFFGEGSRLTVL.

The table lists this clone with a few counts. Read coverage stops 3 residues before the CDR3 terminus; the germline J gene supplies the remainder. The rearrangement uses TRBV6-2 or TRBV6-3 and TRBJ2-2, with 7 bases lining up with TRBD2. There are 15 residues in the CDR3. Germline-derived CDR1 and CDR2 are MNHEY and SVGEGT. V lost 2 bases to trimming and J lost 3 bases; unmatched junction nucleotides: 3. The CDR3 reads CASSYVLADTGELFF. CDR3 DNA (partial): TGTGCCAGCAGTTACGTTCTAGCGGACACCGGGGAG.

This clone was found a few times. The read terminates 3 residues ahead of where the CDR3 ends, so the germline J gene completes it. This rearrangement joins TRBV5-1 to TRBJ1-1; 10 nucleotides match TRBD1. The J segment lost 7 bases and the V segment lost 4 bases, leaving 7 bases of the junction unmatched. Germline CDR1 and CDR2: SGHRS and YFSETQ. The CDR3 has 14 residues. The sequenced part of the CDR3 DNA is TGCGCCAGCAGCCTCGGGACAGGGGCCCGTGAA. It is translated as CASSLGTGARE. The whole CDR3 protein is CASSLGTGAREAFF.

This clone was seen a few times. The CDR3 end is not reached by the read, which stops 3 residues before it; the germline J gene fills it in. The rearrangement joins TRBV5-6 to TRBJ2-7; 7 bases map to TRBD1. The germline CDR1 and CDR2 sequences are SGHDT and YYEEEE. V was pared by 3 bases and J by 4 bases, with 7 bases of the junction left unmatched. CDR3 length equals 14 residues. This chain's CDR3 is CASSSDRQAYEQYF. CDR3 DNA, as far as it was read: TGTGCCAGCAGCTCGGACAGGCAGGCGTACGAG.

Details on this clone: Coverage ceases 3 residues before the CDR3 finishes, and the germline J gene fills in the end. The chain recombines TRBV6-2 or TRBV6-3 with TRBJ2-7; TRBD1 is a possible D gene (5 bases). The CDR3 runs 14 residues. V was shortened by 4 bases and J by 5 bases, with 15 bases between the two germline ends. Germline V gene sequence: CDR1 MNHEY, CDR2 SVGEGT. The CDR3 region is CASSSQGALNEQYF. CDR3 DNA (partial): TGTGCCAGCAGTTCTCAAGGGGCGCTTAACGAG.

About this clone: The read ends 3 residues before the CDR3 terminus; that terminus is restored from the germline J gene. This rearrangement joins TRBV7-2 to TRBJ2-1; 8 positions match TRBD2. Germline V gene lookup returns CDR1 SGHTA and CDR2 FQGNSA. V lost 5 bases, J lost 8 bases, and 8 bases stayed unmatched. This CDR3 region has 14 residues. The covered CDR3 bases are TGTGCCAGCAGCCGACGGGGGGGTGGGTATGAG. Its translation is CASSRRGGGYE. The whole CDR3 sequence reads CASSRRGGGYEQFF.

The table lists this clone with a few counts. CDR3 DNA (partial): TGTGCCAGCTCACGACTAGTAAAAAACATT. Translated: CASSRLVKNI. The CDR3 reads in full as CASSRLVKNIQYF. The chain links TRBV18 to TRBJ2-4; D possibly corresponds to TRBD2 (6 bases). The read ends 3 residues before the CDR3 terminus; that terminus is restored from the germline J gene. CDR1 and CDR2 (germline): KGHSH, LQKENI. V gave up 4 bases and J gave up 4 bases, with 8 bases separating them. This CDR3 has 13 residues.

Many counts were recorded for this clone. The read comes to an end 3 residues before the CDR3 does, leaving the germline J gene to fill in the end. The chain uses TRBV6-1 and TRBJ2-7; 9 bases match TRBD1. CDR3 length equals 14 residues. With 3 bases clipped from V and 3 bases from J, the junction kept 3 bases outside the gene matches. Germline loops: CDR1 MNHNS, CDR2 SASEGT. CDR3 DNA, as far as it was read: TGTGCCAGCAGTGAGTCGGGACAGGGCTACGAG. Residues: CASSESGQGYE. The full CDR3 protein is CASSESGQGYEQYF.

This clone came up a few times. The DNA read from the CDR3 is TGCGCCAGCAGCCCCTCGGATGGGGGCCGAGAA. Protein: CASSPSDGGRE. The complete CDR3 protein is CASSPSDGGREAFF. V usage is TRBV5-1 and J usage is TRBJ1-1, with TRBD1 as a possible D gene (6 bases). The sequence runs out 3 residues before the end of the CDR3; the remainder is reconstructed from the germline J gene. This CDR3 comprises 14 residues. Germline assignment: CDR1 SGHRS and CDR2 YFSETQ.

This clone appeared many times. With the read ending 3 residues before the CDR3 end, the germline J gene is used to fill in that end. The chain has TRBV19 and TRBJ2-3, with D perhaps matching TRBD2 (5 bases). This CDR3 region has 14 residues. V was trimmed by 3 bases and J by 0 bases, leaving 7 bases between them. Germline CDR1 reads LNHDA; CDR2 reads SQIVND (reference sequence). Incomplete CDR3 DNA: TGTGCCAGTAGTATTCGGGGAAGCACAGATACG. Translating gives CASSIRGSTDT. The CDR3 in full is CASSIRGSTDTQYF. The variable domain in full, with the rest retrieved from reference TRBV19 and TRBJ2-3, is DGGITQSPKYLFRKEGQNVTLSCEQNLNHDAMYWYRQDPGQGLRLIYYSQIVNDFQKGDIAEGYSVSREKKESFPLTVTSAQKNPTAFYLCASSIRGSTDTQYFGPGTRLTVL.